Shown below are 15 T cell receptor beta chains from a single sample sequenced in a study of regulatory T cells in long-lasting Graves disease. Construction of TCR beta libraries relied on iRepertoire HTBI primers and on Arm-PCR targeting CDR3 regions. TCRdb re-called the multiplex PCR reads with MiXCR, one entry per CDR3 protein. The sample lists about 540,000 distinct CDR3 sequences, approximately 15% occurring once. Time point described: newly diagnosed GD, antithyroid drugs for less than 3 months. Preparation of the TCR library used RNA extracted from PBMCs. These same data were also listed under a study on T cells in Graves' hyperthyroidism and ophthalmopathy.

Sequences were derived from peripheral blood mononuclear cells (PBMCs), sampled at new diagnosis, from a patient treated with antithyroid drugs. The receptors stem from a man in his thirties or forties with Graves disease.

The gene calls are TRBV19 and TRBJ2-1; D is possibly TRBD2 (7 bases). CDR1 is LNHDA, CDR2 SQIVND, per germline (reference sequence). The CDR3 length is 14 residues. With 10 bases removed from V and 10 bases from J, the gap between germline ends came to 23 bases. The CDR3 nucleotides are TGTGCCACCAAGCTAATAGGGGGGGGTGGGGAGCAGTTCTTC. It translates to CATKLIGGGGEQFF.

V usage is TRBV19 and J usage is TRBJ2-6; D gene ambiguous. Germline-derived CDR1 and CDR2 are LNHDA and SQIVND (reference sequence). The CDR3 consists of 14 residues. The V end was cut by 10 bases, the J end by 3 bases, with 13 bases between. CDR3 sequence reads: CATDDGFGANVLTF. The CDR3 region has the DNA TGTGCCACCGATGACGGCTTTGGGGCCAACGTCCTGACTTTC. Combining the CDR3 with reference TRBV19 and TRBJ2-6 gives the whole variable domain DGGITQSPKYLFRKEGQNVTLSCEQNLNHDAMYWYRQDPGQGLRLIYYSQIVNDFQKGDIAEGYSVSREKKESFPLTVTSAQKNPTAFYLCATDDGFGANVLTFGAGSRLTVL.

The sample holds a few counts of this clonotype. The chain carries TRBV5-1 and TRBJ1-4; TRBD1 aligns across 8 bases. Per the germline V gene, CDR1 is SGHRS and CDR2 is YFSETQ. The V gene end was trimmed by 2 bases and the J gene end by 6 bases; junction bases not matched to a gene: 6. The CDR3 spans 15 residues. Here the CDR3 reads CASSFGQGSYEKLFF. The CDR3 nucleotides read TGCGCCAGCAGCTTTGGACAGGGATCTTATGAAAAACTGTTTTTT.

This clonotype was counted at least ten times. The rearrangement joins TRBV12-3 or TRBV12-4 to TRBJ2-1; D remains unclear. The CDR3 consists of 11 residues. The V end lost 8 bases, the J end lost 7 bases, and 9 bases lay between the germline ends. The DNA for the CDR3 is TGTGCCAGCCGCATAATTAATGAGCAGTTCTTC. The encoded protein is CASRIINEQFF.

This clonotype has at least ten counts. The chain couples TRBV20-1 to TRBJ2-1, with 14 nucleotides matching TRBD2. Per germline, CDR1 DFQATT and CDR2 SNEGSKA (reference sequence). The CDR3 length is 16 residues. J gave up 4 bases and V 3 bases, and 5 bases lay outside the gene matches. Written as DNA, the CDR3 is TGCAGTGCTAGGGGACTAGCGGGAGTCCCATACAATGAGCAGTTCTTC. Translated: CSARGLAGVPYNEQFF.

This clonotype came up once. At one of its ends the junction is not consistent with the germline gene, which may arise from a read error. The rearrangement joins TRBV7-9 to TRBJ2-2, with TRBD2 matching 10 bases. In germline, CDR1 is SEHNR, CDR2 FQNEAQ (reference sequence). This CDR3 is built from 18 residues. As DNA, the CDR3 is TGTGCCAGCAGCTCCTTCCTTCCTAGCGGGAGAACGGCCGGGGAGCTGTCTTTT. Protein product: CASSSFLPSGRTAGELSF.

The chain uses TRBV11-2 and TRBJ2-7; D possibly corresponds to TRBD1 (5 bases). CDR1 is SGHAT, CDR2 FQNNGV, per germline. This CDR3 has 16 residues. The V end lost 4 bases, the J end lost 7 bases, and 23 bases lay between the germline ends. Written as DNA, the CDR3 is TGTGCCAGCAGCTCCCTACTTGATCCAGGGAAGATGGAGCAGTACTTC. It encodes CASSSLLDPGKMEQYF.

This clonotype was counted a few times. This chain links TRBV3-1 with TRBJ2-2, with a weak D call TRBD2 (6 bases). V lost 4 bases to trimming and J lost 3 bases, with 21 bases between them. CDR1 is LGHDT and CDR2 is YNNKEL in the germline V gene (reference sequence). CDR3 length equals 18 residues. Written as DNA, the CDR3 is TGTGCCAGCAGCCCACGATTGGGGGGAAACTTGGACACCGGGGAGCTGTTTTTT. Translation: CASSPRLGGNLDTGELFF.

This clonotype has ten or more counts. The chain carries TRBV12-3 or TRBV12-4 and TRBJ1-1; 7 bases are shared with TRBD1. CDR3 length: 16 residues. After removal of 7 bases from V and 4 bases from J, the junction contained 15 bases not matched to a gene. CDR3 nucleotide sequence: TGTGCCAGCATCCCAGGGGGTAGGCTAGGTAGCACTGAAGCTTTCTTT. It is translated as CASIPGGRLGSTEAFF.

This clonotype was seen at least ten times. The chain carries TRBV7-9 and TRBJ2-2, with a weak D call TRBD1 (6 bases). Germline CDR1 is SEHNR and CDR2 is FQNEAQ (reference sequence). This CDR3 spans 14 amino acids. Trimming took off 5 bases at V and 5 bases at J, with 12 bases between the two ends. The CDR3 nucleotides are TGTGCCAGCAGCGGGACAAGGGGTACCGGGGAGCTGTTTTTT. Protein sequence: CASSGTRGTGELFF.

The chain links TRBV20-1 to TRBJ2-3; 14 nucleotides line up with TRBD2. Per germline, CDR1 DFQATT and CDR2 SNEGSKA (reference sequence). This CDR3 region has 20 residues. The V and J ends lost 4 bases and 2 bases, in that order; junction bases with no gene match: 17. CDR3 in DNA: TGCAGTGCTAAGCCCCCGAGACTAGCGGGAGGGATGAGGGCCACAGATACGCAGTATTTT. As protein: CSAKPPRLAGGMRATDTQYF.

This clonotype was detected only a few times. This chain joins TRBV15 and TRBJ2-7; 14 bases are a match to TRBD2. This CDR3 is built from 16 residues. After removal of 3 bases from V and 6 bases from J, the junction contained 7 bases not matched to a gene. Germline V CDR1 and CDR2: LNHNV, YYDKDF (reference sequence). The CDR3 loop is CATSRAVGLAGVEQYF. As DNA, the CDR3 is TGTGCCACCAGCAGGGCGGTGGGACTAGCGGGAGTCGAGCAGTACTTC.

The table lists this clonotype with a few counts. The V and J genes are TRBV11-2 and TRBJ1-5; 9 bases agree with TRBD1. CDR3 size: 15 residues. V trimming: 3 bases; J trimming: 7 bases; junction bases outside the gene matches: 7. The V gene's germline CDR1 is SGHAT and CDR2 FQNNGV. In nucleotides, the CDR3 is TGTGCCAGCAGCTTTCGGGACAGGGTTGGGCAGCCCCAGCATTTT. Translating gives CASSFRDRVGQPQHF.

As to this clonotype: A single base separates this from a much larger clone, so it may be a read error. The chain links TRBV6-2 or TRBV6-3 to TRBJ2-1; unclear D gene. Trimming left V 3 bases short and J 5 bases short, with 14 bases between. CDR1 and CDR2 (germline): MNHEY, SVGEGT. This CDR3 has 15 residues. CDR3 amino acids: CASSYWVDPNNEQFF. The CDR3, as DNA: TGTGCCAGCAGTTATTGGGTCGATCCAAACAATGAGCAGTTCTTC.

There are many counts of this clonotype. In DNA form, the CDR3 reads TGTGCCAGCAGTTACGGCAGGGGGCTCCCTGGGGCCAACGTCCTGACTTTC. Translating it yields CASSYGRGLPGANVLTF. The chain couples TRBV6-5 to TRBJ2-6; 8 positions agree with TRBD1. Trimming removed 2 bases from V and 2 bases from J; junction bases left unmatched: 5. The CDR3 is made up of 17 amino acids. Germline assignment: CDR1 MNHEY and CDR2 SVGAGI.